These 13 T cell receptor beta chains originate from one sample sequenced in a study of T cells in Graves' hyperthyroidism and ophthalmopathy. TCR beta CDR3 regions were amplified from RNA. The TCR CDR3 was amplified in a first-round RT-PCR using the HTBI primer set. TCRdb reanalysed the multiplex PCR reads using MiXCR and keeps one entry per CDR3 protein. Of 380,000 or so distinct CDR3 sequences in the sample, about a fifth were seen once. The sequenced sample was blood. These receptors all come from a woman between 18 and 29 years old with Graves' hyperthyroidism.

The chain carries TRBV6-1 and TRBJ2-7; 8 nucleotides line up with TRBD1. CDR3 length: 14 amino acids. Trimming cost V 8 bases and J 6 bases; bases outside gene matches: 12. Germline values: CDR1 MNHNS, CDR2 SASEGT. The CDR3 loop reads CASDVPGQESEQYF. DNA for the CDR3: TGTGCCAGCGACGTTCCGGGACAGGAATCCGAGCAGTACTTC.

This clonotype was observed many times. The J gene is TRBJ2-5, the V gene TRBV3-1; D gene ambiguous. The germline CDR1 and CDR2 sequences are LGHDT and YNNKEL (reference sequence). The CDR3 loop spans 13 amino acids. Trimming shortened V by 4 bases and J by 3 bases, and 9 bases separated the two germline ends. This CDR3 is CASSPSSKETQYF. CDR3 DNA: TGTGCCAGCAGCCCGAGTTCCAAAGAGACCCAGTACTTC.

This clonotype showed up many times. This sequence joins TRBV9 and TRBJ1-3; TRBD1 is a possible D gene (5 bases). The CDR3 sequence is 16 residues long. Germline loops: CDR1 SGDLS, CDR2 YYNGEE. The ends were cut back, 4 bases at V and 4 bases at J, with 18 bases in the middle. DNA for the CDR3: TGTGCCAGCAGCCTGATACCCGGGGCCTTCGGAAACACCATATATTTT. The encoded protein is CASSLIPGAFGNTIYF.

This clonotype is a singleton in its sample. CDR3 DNA sequence: TGTGCCTGGAGTGTAGAGGTCGGGACAGTACGCTCGAGTAGCAATCAGCCCCAGCATTTT. Translating it yields CAWSVEVGTVRSSSNQPQHF. The rearrangement uses TRBV30 and TRBJ1-5, with TRBD1 matching 7 bases. The CDR3 runs 20 residues. Trimming took 0 bases from V and 0 from J; bases not matched to a gene: 17. CDR1 is GTSNPN, CDR2 SVGIG, per germline (reference sequence).

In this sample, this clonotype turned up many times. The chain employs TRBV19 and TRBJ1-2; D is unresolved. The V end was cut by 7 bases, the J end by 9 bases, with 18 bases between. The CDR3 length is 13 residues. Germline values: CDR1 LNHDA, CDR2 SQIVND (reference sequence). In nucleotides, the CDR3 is TGTGCCAGTACTTTAGAAGGGAGCGATAGCTACACCTTC. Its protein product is CASTLEGSDSYTF.

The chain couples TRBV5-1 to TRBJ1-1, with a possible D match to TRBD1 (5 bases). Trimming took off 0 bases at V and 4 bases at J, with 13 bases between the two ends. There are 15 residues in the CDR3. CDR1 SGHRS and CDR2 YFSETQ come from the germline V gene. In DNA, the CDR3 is TGCGCCAGCAGCTTGGGTCCGGGGCGAGGCACTGAAGCTTTCTTT. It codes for CASSLGPGRGTEAFF.

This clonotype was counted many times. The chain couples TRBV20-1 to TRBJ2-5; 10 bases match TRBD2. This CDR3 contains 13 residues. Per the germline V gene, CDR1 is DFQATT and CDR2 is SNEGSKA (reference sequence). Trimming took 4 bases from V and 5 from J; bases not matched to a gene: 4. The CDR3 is CSATPGLAETQYF. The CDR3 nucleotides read TGCAGTGCTACCCCGGGACTAGCGGAGACCCAGTACTTC.

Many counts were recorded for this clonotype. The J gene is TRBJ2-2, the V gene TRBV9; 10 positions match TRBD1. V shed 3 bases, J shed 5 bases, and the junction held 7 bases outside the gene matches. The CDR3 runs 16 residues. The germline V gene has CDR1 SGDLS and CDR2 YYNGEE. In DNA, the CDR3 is TGTGCCAGCAGCGGGCGGGACAGGGGACCTACCGGGGAGCTGTTTTTT. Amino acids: CASSGRDRGPTGELFF.

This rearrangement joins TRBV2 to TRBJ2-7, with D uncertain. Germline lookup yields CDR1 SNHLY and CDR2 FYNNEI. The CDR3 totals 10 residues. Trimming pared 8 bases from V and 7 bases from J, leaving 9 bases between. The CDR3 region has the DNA TGTGCCAGCCGCCGGATGGAGCAGTACTTC. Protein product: CASRRMEQYF.

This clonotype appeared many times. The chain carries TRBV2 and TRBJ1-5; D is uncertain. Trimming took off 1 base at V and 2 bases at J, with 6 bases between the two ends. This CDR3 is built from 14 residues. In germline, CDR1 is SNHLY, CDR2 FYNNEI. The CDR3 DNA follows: TGTGCCAGCAGTGAAGTCCCAGGCAATCAGCCCCAGCATTTT. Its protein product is CASSEVPGNQPQHF.

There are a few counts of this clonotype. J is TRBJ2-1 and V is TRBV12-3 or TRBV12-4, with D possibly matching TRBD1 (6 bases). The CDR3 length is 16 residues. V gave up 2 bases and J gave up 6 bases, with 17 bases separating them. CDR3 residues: CASSLMGAPNPNEQFF. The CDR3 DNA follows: TGTGCCAGCAGTTTAATGGGGGCGCCAAATCCCAATGAGCAGTTCTTC.

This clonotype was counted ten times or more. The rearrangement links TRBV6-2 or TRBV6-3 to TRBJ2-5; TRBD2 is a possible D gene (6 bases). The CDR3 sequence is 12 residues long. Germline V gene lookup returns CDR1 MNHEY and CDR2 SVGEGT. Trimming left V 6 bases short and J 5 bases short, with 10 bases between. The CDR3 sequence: CASRSSGETQYF. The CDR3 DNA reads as TGTGCCAGCAGGAGCAGCGGGGAGACCCAGTACTTC.

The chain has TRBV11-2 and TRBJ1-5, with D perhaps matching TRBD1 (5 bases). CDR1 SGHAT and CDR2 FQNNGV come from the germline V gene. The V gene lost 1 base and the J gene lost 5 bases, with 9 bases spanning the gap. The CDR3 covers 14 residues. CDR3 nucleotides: TGTGCCAGCAGCTTAGCACTGACAGATCAGCCCCAGCATTTT. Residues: CASSLALTDQPQHF.